The rows below give T cell receptor beta chains drawn from one sample of a study of blood T cell repertoires in COVID-19. The data were produced by immunoSEQ multiplex PCR, yet TCRdb's version contains in-frame clones alone and is incomplete. The data contain approximately 90,000 clones, about three quarters of them singletons. Sequencing was performed on peripheral blood. The receptors here all came from a woman aged 80 or older with acute or convalescent COVID-19. The CDR3 runs from the conserved cysteine through the conserved F or W. A D gene is named only where the DNA matches it firmly. Not all rows give a size; the values are once, few, many and, for expanded clones, a class.

size: -; D: -; J: TRBJ2-5; V: TRBV20-1; DNA: TGCAGTACGGAGTTCCAAGAGACCCAGTACTTC; CDR3: CSTEFQETQYF
size: -; D: -; J: TRBJ2-3; V: TRBV15; DNA: TGTGCCACCAGCAGGAGGTCACAGGGAACAGATACGCAGTATTTT; CDR3: CATSRRSQGTDTQYF
size: many; D: -; J: TRBJ1-1; V: TRBV6-5; DNA: TGTGCCAGCAGCTCCCCGGGACGAGGGAGGAGTGAAGCTTTCTTT; CDR3: CASSSPGRGRSEAFF
size: -; D: TRBD2; J: TRBJ2-5; V: TRBV3-1/TRBV3-2; DNA: TGTGCCAGCTATTTAGCGGGGGGGCCGGTCGAGACCCAGTACTTC; CDR3: CASYLAGGPVETQYF
size: once; D: -; J: TRBJ1-2; V: TRBV7-9; DNA: TGTGCCAGCAGCTTAGCGCGAACCGGCTATGGCTACACCTTC; CDR3: CASSLARTGYGYTF
size: -; D: TRBD2; J: TRBJ2-7; V: TRBV6-5; DNA: TGTGCCAGCAATCCTACTAGCGGTAGCTCCTACGAGCAGTACTTC; CDR3: CASNPTSGSSYEQYF
size: -; D: -; J: TRBJ1-2; V: TRBV7-2; DNA: TGTGCCAGCAGCTTAGAGGGCAGGGGTAGGGCTAACTATGGCTACACCTTC; CDR3: CASSLEGRGRANYGYTF
size: -; D: TRBD1; J: TRBJ1-5; V: TRBV3-1/TRBV3-2; DNA: TGTGCCAGCAGAACCTGGACAGGCGGGCGCAATCAGCCCCAGCATTTT; CDR3: CASRTWTGGRNQPQHF
size: -; D: TRBD1; J: TRBJ1-3; V: TRBV19; DNA: TGTGCCAGTAGTACCGGGGACAGGCTCTCTGGAAACACCATATATTTT; CDR3: CASSTGDRLSGNTIYF
size: few; D: -; J: TRBJ1-1; V: TRBV4-3; DNA: TGCGCCAGCAGCCAAGCGGTGAGAAACACTGAAGCTTTCTTT; CDR3: CASSQAVRNTEAFF
size: -; D: TRBD1; J: TRBJ1-5; V: TRBV11-2; DNA: TGTGCCAGCAGCTTGGACAGGTTCGGTCAGCCCCAGCATTTT; CDR3: CASSLDRFGQPQHF
size: -; D: TRBD1; J: TRBJ1-2; V: TRBV13; DNA: TGTGCCAGCAGCCTCAGGGGGTCTGGCTACACCTTC; CDR3: CASSLRGSGYTF
size: -; D: TRBD1; J: TRBJ2-7; V: TRBV11-2; DNA: TGTGCCAGCAGCTCGTACAGGGGTGGGCCCTACGAGCAGTACTTC; CDR3: CASSSYRGGPYEQYF
size: many; D: -; J: TRBJ1-2; V: TRBV7-2; DNA: TGTGCCAGCAGCTTAGAAGGGGGTATTGGCTACACCTTC; CDR3: CASSLEGGIGYTF
size: -; D: TRBD2; J: TRBJ2-3; V: TRBV5-1; DNA: TGCGCCAGCAGACTAGCGGGGGGCACAGATACGCAGTATTTT; CDR3: CASRLAGGTDTQYF
size: few; D: TRBD1; J: TRBJ2-7; V: TRBV2; DNA: TGTGCCAGCAGGGGTAGGGGGCCCTACGAGCAGTACTTC; CDR3: CASRGRGPYEQYF
size: -; D: -; J: TRBJ2-1; V: TRBV29-1; DNA: TGCAGCGCCGGACAGAACTCCAATGTACGGTTCTTC; CDR3: CSAGQNSNVRFF
size: -; D: -; J: TRBJ2-7; V: TRBV4-3; DNA: TGCGCCAGCAGCCAAGATTGGGGGGACAGCTCCTACGAGCAGTACTTC; CDR3: CASSQDWGDSSYEQYF
size: -; D: -; J: TRBJ1-4; V: TRBV28; DNA: TGTGCCAGCAGTTTAGGGCAGTCGTATAATGAAAAACTGTTTTTT; CDR3: CASSLGQSYNEKLFF
size: -; D: TRBD1; J: TRBJ1-1; V: TRBV5-4; DNA: TGTGCCAGCAGCCAGAGGACAGGAACCCTAAATGAAGCTTTCTTT; CDR3: CASSQRTGTLNEAFF
size: -; D: TRBD2; J: TRBJ2-1; V: TRBV4-3; DNA: TGCGCCAGCAGCCAAGACGCGGTAGCGGGAGACTACAATGAGCAGTTCTTC; CDR3: CASSQDAVAGDYNEQFF
size: -; D: -; J: TRBJ2-1; V: TRBV27; DNA: TGTGCCAGCAGTTTTTTTCGCAGGGGCTCCTACAATGAGCAGTTCTTC; CDR3: CASSFFRRGSYNEQFF
size: -; D: -; J: TRBJ1-1; V: TRBV19; DNA: TGTGCCAGTAGTATTTTAAGCGTGAACACTGAAGCTTTCTTT; CDR3: CASSILSVNTEAFF
size: -; D: -; J: TRBJ1-6; V: TRBV6-4; DNA: TGTGCCAGCAGCCGGGATTATAATTCACCCCTCCACTTT; CDR3: CASSRDYNSPLHF
size: few; D: -; J: TRBJ2-3; V: TRBV5-4; DNA: TGTGCCAGCAGCTCGACAGGTGATACGCAGTATTTT; CDR3: CASSSTGDTQYF
size: -; D: -; J: TRBJ2-2; V: TRBV5-4; DNA: TGTGCCAGCAGCTTTACAGGGTTCACCGGGGAGCTGTTTTTT; CDR3: CASSFTGFTGELFF
size: -; D: TRBD2; J: TRBJ2-3; V: TRBV9; DNA: TGTGCCAGCAGCGCCGGGACTAGCGGGGGCACAGATACGCAGTATTTT; CDR3: CASSAGTSGGTDTQYF
size: -; D: -; J: TRBJ1-2; V: TRBV6-5; DNA: TGTGCCAGCAGCCCAGGAGGGTACTATGGCTACACCTTC; CDR3: CASSPGGYYGYTF
size: -; D: -; J: TRBJ1-5; V: TRBV3-1/TRBV3-2; DNA: TGTGCCAGTTCCTCAGGGAATCAGCCCCAGCATTTT; CDR3: CASSSGNQPQHF
size: -; D: -; J: TRBJ2-7; V: TRBV7-2; DNA: TGTGCCAGCAGCTTAGATAGGACAACGTTTGAGCAGTACTTC; CDR3: CASSLDRTTFEQYF
size: -; D: TRBD1; J: TRBJ1-4; V: TRBV2; DNA: TGTGCCAGCAGTCTGCCGGGACAGGGGCCAAATGAAAAACTGTTTTTT; CDR3: CASSLPGQGPNEKLFF
size: -; D: -; J: TRBJ2-2; V: TRBV3-1/TRBV3-2; DNA: TGTGCCAGCAGCCAAGGGGCAGGGTGGGGTGCCGGGGAGCTGTTTTTT; CDR3: CASSQGAGWGAGELFF
size: few; D: -; J: TRBJ2-2; V: TRBV2; DNA: TGTGCCAGCAGGCCACTGTCCGGGTCGAACACCGGGGAGCTGTTTTTT; CDR3: CASRPLSGSNTGELFF
size: once; D: TRBD1; J: TRBJ2-5; V: TRBV5-1; DNA: TGCGCCAGCAGCTCGACAGGGCAAGAGACCCAGTACTTC; CDR3: CASSSTGQETQYF
size: -; D: -; J: TRBJ1-2; V: TRBV2; DNA: TGTGCCAGCAGTGGGGCTTGGGATGGCTACACCTTC; CDR3: CASSGAWDGYTF
size: -; D: TRBD1; J: TRBJ1-1; V: TRBV5-1; DNA: TGCGCCAGCAGCCGTTTCTCCTCCGGGACAGTGAACACTGAAGCTTTCTTT; CDR3: CASSRFSSGTVNTEAFF
size: -; D: TRBD1; J: TRBJ2-7; V: TRBV29-1; DNA: TGCAGCGTTGAAGAGACAGGGCAAGCCTACGAGCAGTACTTC; CDR3: CSVEETGQAYEQYF
size: -; D: -; J: TRBJ1-2; V: TRBV5-4; DNA: TGTGCCAGCTCCGGGGGACTCGGGGACTATGGCTACACCTTC; CDR3: CASSGGLGDYGYTF
size: once; D: -; J: TRBJ1-1; V: TRBV18; DNA: TGTGCCAGCTCACAGACAGTGAACACTGAAGCTTTCTTT; CDR3: CASSQTVNTEAFF
size: few; D: -; J: TRBJ2-2; V: TRBV11-2; DNA: TGTGCCAGCAGCTTACTAATCGCCGGGGAGCTGTTTTTT; CDR3: CASSLLIAGELFF
size: -; D: TRBD1; J: TRBJ1-3; V: TRBV6-5; DNA: TGTGCCAGCAGTTACGGACAGGGGAACTCTGGAAACACCATATATTTT; CDR3: CASSYGQGNSGNTIYF
size: -; D: -; J: TRBJ2-1; V: TRBV6-2/TRBV6-3; DNA: TGTGCCAGCAGTTACAGGGGCACACGGATACTTTGGGGCTCCTACAATGAGCAGTTCTTC; CDR3: CASSYRGTRILWGSYNEQFF
size: -; D: TRBD2; J: TRBJ2-5; V: TRBV7-8; DNA: TGTGCCAGCAGCTTAGGGTGGACTAGCGAGGAGACCCAGTACTTC; CDR3: CASSLGWTSEETQYF
size: -; D: -; J: TRBJ1-6; V: TRBV12-5; DNA: TGTGCTAGTGGTCCAGGGACTCCCAGGAGCTCCTATAATTCACCCCTCCACTTT; CDR3: CASGPGTPRSSYNSPLHF